The TCR beta chain under discussion was sequenced for a study of molecular identifiers for immune sequencing clone quantification. Whole-study results and caveats: One million naive cells reportedly did not prevent detection of spiked Jurkat TCR RNA from one cell.

CDR3 length equals 13 residues. In the sort, naive CD8 T cells were defined as CD8+CD4-CCR7+CD45RA+. With respect to this clonotype: Its antigen is not known. A much larger clonotype is one base distant, so this may be a read error.

Previously described methods and listed TCR primers were employed for the bulk TCR libraries. TCRdb itself ran the PCR reads through MiXCR, one entry per CDR3 protein. Among 80,000 to 95,000 distinct CDR3 sequences listed, under 20% were seen once. The rearrangement joins TRBV12-3 or TRBV12-4 to TRBJ1-1; D is unresolved. The sequence derives from a human donor in good health. Some libraries in this study had Jurkat cell RNA spiked in. Sequencing input: naive CD8+ T cells from blood, with Jurkat cell RNA spiked in. This sample's subset: FACS-sorted CD8+CD4-CCR7+CD45RA+ naive T cells. Here the CDR3 reads CAGSLYPGTEAFF. Written as DNA, the CDR3 is TGTGCCGGCAGTTTATATCCGGGCACTGAAGCTTTCTTT.